This T cell receptor (beta chain) was sequenced for a study of CD4 T cells in relation to SARS-CoV-2 and coronaviruses. Worth noting for this clone: The antigen is undetermined.

Findings and caveats of the study: SARS-CoV-2-driven expansion was significantly weaker in crossreactive than monoreactive clones.

Method: immunoSEQ multiplex PCR; TCRdb's copy keeps in-frame clones and lacks some. In the table there are tens of thousands of clones, under 90% of which are singletons. Germline V gene data show CDR1 as MDHEN and CDR2 as SYDVKM. With 5 bases clipped from V and 0 bases from J, the junction kept 19 bases outside the gene matches. The CDR3 is 20 amino acids. The sample comprised naive CD4+ T cells from PBMCs, cultured in vitro. The subset is: naive CD4+ T cells isolated by negative enrichment. This clonotype was obtained from an adult with COVID-19. V and J are TRBV28 and TRBJ2-1; 7 bases fit TRBD2. CDR3: CASSTPFIGGKKSSYNEQFF. The CDR3 coding sequence is TGTGCCAGCAGTACACCCTTTATCGGGGGGAAGAAGAGCTCCTACAATGAGCAGTTCTTC.